A selection of T cell receptor beta chains follows, all from one sample in a study of technical replicates of blood from a few donors. Method: immunoSEQ multiplex PCR; TCRdb's copy keeps in-frame clones and lacks some. The sample holds tens of thousands of clones, roughly 90% seen once. Sequencing was carried out using PBMCs. The receptors were sampled from a human donor in good health. Some clones in this sample may be carry-over from other donors' samples. The CDR3 runs from the conserved cysteine through the conserved F or W. Each record gives: V gene, J gene, clone size, D gene, CDR3 DNA, CDR3 protein. The D gene is left open where the match is weak. Part of the rows lack a size; the others show once, few, many or a class for expanded clones.

>TRBV27|TRBJ2-5|NA|NA
TGTGCCAGCAGCCCCAGGCGGGGTGGCGAGACCCAGTACTTC
CASSPRRGGETQYF
>TRBV6-4|TRBJ2-3|few|TRBD2
TGTGCCAGCAGTCCCGAGGGTGAAGCGGGGCAGGATACGCAGTATTTT
CASSPEGEAGQDTQYF
>TRBV5-4|TRBJ2-3|NA|TRBD2
TGTGCCAGCCCTGGTGGAGCGGGGGGCCGCACAGATACGCAGTATTTT
CASPGGAGGRTDTQYF
>TRBV14|TRBJ2-7|NA|NA
TGTGCCAGCAGCTCCCGGGAGAGGGGCTTCTACGAGCAGTACTTC
CASSSRERGFYEQYF
>TRBV9|TRBJ2-1|NA|NA
TGTGCCAGCAGCGTGGCGGGGTCCTACAATGAGCAGTTCTTC
CASSVAGSYNEQFF
>TRBV5-1|TRBJ1-2|NA|TRBD1
TGCGCCAGCAGTCCCGGGACAGGCTCTGGCCCCCTCCATGGCTACACCTTC
CASSPGTGSGPLHGYTF
>TRBV30|TRBJ1-1|NA|NA
TGTGCCTGCGAGGTCGGGGTGGGTACTGAAGCTTTCTTT
CACEVGVGTEAFF
>TRBV5-4|TRBJ2-7|once|TRBD1
TGTGCCAGCAGCCTCTCCGGGACAGTCTTCGGCGAGCAGTACTTC
CASSLSGTVFGEQYF
>TRBV7-6|TRBJ2-5|few|TRBD2
TGTGCCAGCAGCTTACGAGGGCTAGCGGCCCCTCAAGAGACCCAGTACTTC
CASSLRGLAAPQETQYF
>TRBV11-3|TRBJ2-5|NA|TRBD1
TGTGCCAGCAGCTCGGACAGGGCGGAGACCCAGTACTTC
CASSSDRAETQYF
>TRBV28|TRBJ2-7|NA|TRBD2
TGTGCCAGCGCGGGGGGGCACTACGAGCAGTACTTC
CASAGGHYEQYF
>TRBV6-6|TRBJ2-1|NA|NA
TGTGCCAGCAGTTTCTGGACTGATGGGAATGAGCAGTTCTTC
CASSFWTDGNEQFF
>TRBV7-2|TRBJ2-7|NA|NA
TGTGCCAGCAGCTCCTCTAGGTCTGCGCAGTACTTC
CASSSSRSAQYF
>TRBV6-1|TRBJ1-1|NA|NA
TGTGCCAGCAGTGAAAGAGGGGGCACTGAAGCTTTCTTT
CASSERGGTEAFF
>TRBV5-1|TRBJ2-3|NA|TRBD2
TGCGCCAGCAGCTTGGGAGTTGGGACTAGCTCTACAGATACGCAGTATTTT
CASSLGVGTSSTDTQYF
>TRBV9|TRBJ2-1|NA|NA
TGTGCCAGCAGCGTAGGCCCCATGAACGGGTACAATGAGCAGTTCTTC
CASSVGPMNGYNEQFF
>TRBV4-2|TRBJ1-6|NA|TRBD1
TGTGCCAGCAGACCCGACAGGGGAGAATCACCCCTCCACTTT
CASRPDRGESPLHF
>TRBV5-8|TRBJ1-1|NA|NA
TGTGCCAGCAGCTTCACAGGGAACACTGAAGCTTTCTTT
CASSFTGNTEAFF
>TRBV5-4|TRBJ2-7|NA|TRBD2
TGTGCCAGCAGCCCTCTAGCGGGGGGCGCCTACGAGCAGTACTTC
CASSPLAGGAYEQYF
>TRBV7-6|TRBJ2-2|NA|NA
TGTGCCAGCAGCTTTGTCAGGGGTGGCACCGGGGAGCTGTTTTTT
CASSFVRGGTGELFF
>TRBV4-3|TRBJ1-1|NA|TRBD1
TGCGCCAGCAGCCAAGGTAGACAGGGAGGCACTGAAGCTTTCTTT
CASSQGRQGGTEAFF
>TRBV6-5|TRBJ2-2|NA|NA
TGTGCCAGCAGTCCCCGGGACACGAACACCGGGGAGCTGTTTTTT
CASSPRDTNTGELFF
>TRBV5-5|TRBJ1-1|NA|TRBD1
TGTGCCAGCAGCTTGAGACAGGGCGTGAACACTGAAGCTTTCTTT
CASSLRQGVNTEAFF
>TRBV4-2|TRBJ1-2|NA|NA
TGTGCCAGCAGCCAAGATCGGCAGGGTGGCTATGGCTACACCTTC
CASSQDRQGGYGYTF
>TRBV19|TRBJ1-5|NA|TRBD1
TGTGCCAGTAGTCCCCGACAGGGAAGTCAGCCCCAGCATTTT
CASSPRQGSQPQHF
>TRBV19|TRBJ2-5|NA|TRBD2
TGTGCCAGTAGTCTACGACTAGCGGGAAGAGAGACCCAGTACTTC
CASSLRLAGRETQYF
>TRBV30|TRBJ1-1|NA|NA
TGTGCCTGGAGCGGACAACCGAACACTGAAGCTTTCTTT
CAWSGQPNTEAFF
>TRBV6-5|TRBJ2-1|NA|TRBD2
TGTGCCAGCACATCTAGCGGGCCTGGCAATGAGCAGTTCTTC
CASTSSGPGNEQFF
>TRBV5-5|TRBJ2-2|few|TRBD1
TGTGCCAGCAGCCCCGGGACAGGGGGCTTCGGGGAGCTGTTTTTT
CASSPGTGGFGELFF
>TRBV29-1|TRBJ2-7|NA|TRBD1
TGCAGCGTTGAAAGGTTCGGACAGGGTTACGAGCAGTACTTC
CSVERFGQGYEQYF
>TRBV19|TRBJ1-3|few|TRBD1
TGTGCCAGTAGGCCCAACAGGGACAGCTCTGGAAACACCATATATTTT
CASRPNRDSSGNTIYF
>TRBV5-4|TRBJ2-3|NA|NA
TGTGCCAGCAGCTTAGCGGTTTCAGATACGCAGTATTTT
CASSLAVSDTQYF
>TRBV5-1|TRBJ2-2|NA|NA
TGCGCCAGCAGCCCCCGAAGTCGGACTCTTACCGGGGAGCTGTTTTTT
CASSPRSRTLTGELFF
>TRBV4-1|TRBJ2-5|NA|NA
TGCGCCAGCAGCCTTACATTGTACCAAGAGACCCAGTACTTC
CASSLTLYQETQYF
>TRBV5-1|TRBJ2-7|NA|TRBD2
TGCGCCAGCAGCTTGGTAGCGGGAGGGCTGTACGAGCAGTACTTC
CASSLVAGGLYEQYF
>TRBV30|TRBJ1-3|NA|NA
TGTGCCTGGAGTGCCAGTGTTAACCGACTTGACACCATATATTTT
CAWSASVNRLDTIYF
>TRBV21-1|TRBJ2-5|NA|NA
TGTGCCAGCAGCAAAGTTCTGGGCGGACTACCCCAAGAGACCCAGTACTTC
CASSKVLGGLPQETQYF
>TRBV4-2|TRBJ2-3|NA|NA
TGTGCCAGCAGGTTCCGGTCGGACTCTTTAACAGATACGCAGTATTTT
CASRFRSDSLTDTQYF
>TRBV7-2|TRBJ2-5|NA|NA
TGTGCCAGCAGCTTTTCTAAGCGGGTCCAAGAGACCCAGTACTTC
CASSFSKRVQETQYF
>TRBV7-9|TRBJ2-4|NA|TRBD1
TGTGCCAGCAGCTTAGCGTCAGGGGGAATGGCCAAAAACATTCAGTACTTC
CASSLASGGMAKNIQYF
>TRBV6-5|TRBJ1-1|NA|NA
TGTGCCAGCAGCCGACTGGGGCAGAGGGCTTTCTTT
CASSRLGQRAFF
>TRBV18|TRBJ2-5|NA|TRBD2
TGTGCCAGCTCACCACCTTATTCGACTAGCGGGGGACAAGAGACCCAGTACTTC
CASSPPYSTSGGQETQYF
>TRBV27|TRBJ2-5|NA|NA
TGTGCCAGCAGTTCAGCGGGAACCGGAGGGGGGGCCCAGTACTTC
CASSSAGTGGGAQYF
>TRBV5-1|TRBJ2-7|NA|TRBD1
TGCGCCAGCAGCCCGGGGACAGGGGCGATCTACGAGCAGTACTTC
CASSPGTGAIYEQYF
>TRBV6-4|TRBJ2-3|NA|NA
TGTGCCAGCAGTGGTAAAGGGGGTTCGACAGATACGCAGTATTTT
CASSGKGGSTDTQYF
>TRBV7-2|TRBJ2-5|NA|TRBD1
TGTGCCAGCAGCTACCGGGACAGAGAGCAAGAGACCCAGTACTTC
CASSYRDREQETQYF
>TRBV29-1|TRBJ1-3|NA|TRBD1
TGCAGCGTATGGGACAGGGCGGCTGGAAACACCATATATTTT
CSVWDRAAGNTIYF
>TRBV14|TRBJ1-1|NA|NA
TGTGCCAGCAGCCAAGATCTAGTGGGACACAGTGAAGCTTTCTTT
CASSQDLVGHSEAFF
>TRBV6-4|TRBJ2-1|NA|NA
TGTGCCAGCAGTGACTCCGGGGGAGAGGGTGAGCAGTTCTTC
CASSDSGGEGEQFF
>TRBV6-1|TRBJ2-7|once|NA
TGTGCCAGCGGGCGGGGCCTCTACGAGCAGTACTTC
CASGRGLYEQYF
>TRBV5-6|TRBJ2-1|NA|NA
TGTGCCAGCAGCTCCGTGGGGGGAACCGAGCAGTTCTTC
CASSSVGGTEQFF
>TRBV30|TRBJ2-1|NA|NA
TGTGCCTGGAGTGTAGGAGGAACTTCCCATGAGCAGTTCTTC
CAWSVGGTSHEQFF
>TRBV5-1|TRBJ2-5|NA|TRBD2
TGCGCCAGCAGCTTGGAGTCGCGGACTAGCGGGGTCGAGACCCAGTACTTC
CASSLESRTSGVETQYF